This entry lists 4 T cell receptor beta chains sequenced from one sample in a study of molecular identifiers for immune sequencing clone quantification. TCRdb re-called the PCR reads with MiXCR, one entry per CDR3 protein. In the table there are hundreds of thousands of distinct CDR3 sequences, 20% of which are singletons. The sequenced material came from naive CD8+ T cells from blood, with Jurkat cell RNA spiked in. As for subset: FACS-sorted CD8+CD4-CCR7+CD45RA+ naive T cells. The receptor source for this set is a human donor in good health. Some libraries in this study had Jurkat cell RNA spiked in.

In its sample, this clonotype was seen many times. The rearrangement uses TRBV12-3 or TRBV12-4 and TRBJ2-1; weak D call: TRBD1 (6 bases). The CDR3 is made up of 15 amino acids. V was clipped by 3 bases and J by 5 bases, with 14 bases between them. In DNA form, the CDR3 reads TGTGCCAGCAGTTTCGACAGGCAAGCGAACAATGAGCAGTTCTTC. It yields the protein CASSFDRQANNEQFF.

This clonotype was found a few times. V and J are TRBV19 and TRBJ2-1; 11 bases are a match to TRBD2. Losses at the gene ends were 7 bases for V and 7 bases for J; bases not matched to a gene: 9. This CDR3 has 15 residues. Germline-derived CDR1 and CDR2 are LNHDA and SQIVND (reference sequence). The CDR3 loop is CASTALAGGVNEQFF. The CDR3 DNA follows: TGTGCCAGTACCGCTCTAGCGGGAGGTGTTAATGAGCAGTTCTTC.

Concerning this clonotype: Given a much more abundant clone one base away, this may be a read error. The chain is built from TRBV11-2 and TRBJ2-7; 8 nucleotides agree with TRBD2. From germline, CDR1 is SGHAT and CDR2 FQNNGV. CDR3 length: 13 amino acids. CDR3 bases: TGTGCCAGCACCCGGACTAGCTCCTACGAGCAGCACTTC. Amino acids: CASTRTSSYEQHF.

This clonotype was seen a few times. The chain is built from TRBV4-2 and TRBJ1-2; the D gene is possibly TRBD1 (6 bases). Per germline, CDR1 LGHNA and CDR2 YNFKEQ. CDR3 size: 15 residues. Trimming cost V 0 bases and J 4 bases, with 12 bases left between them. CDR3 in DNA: TGTGCCAGCAGCCAAGAAAACCCGGGGGCCTATGGCTACACCTTC. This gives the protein CASSQENPGAYGYTF.